This T cell receptor beta chain comes out of a study of CD8 T cells in ankylosing spondylitis. This CDR3 contains 12 residues. Germline loops: CDR1 GTSNPN, CDR2 SVGIG (reference sequence). Trimming took off 0 bases at V and 8 bases at J, with 7 bases between the two ends. TCRdb analysed the 5' RACE reads with MiXCR anew, one entry per CDR3 protein. The repertoire includes fewer than 250,000 distinct CDR3 sequences, 10% of them detected once, and roughly 23% sits in the top ten. Sequencing was done on a sample of blood, either unsorted or a sorted T cell fraction (not recorded which). The receptor was derived from a male donor with ankylosing spondylitis or in good health (not recorded which). The chain links TRBV30 to TRBJ2-2; no definite D call. The DNA for the CDR3 is TGTGCCTGGAGTGTAGATAAAGGGGAGCTGTTTTTT. It encodes CAWSVDKGELFF.